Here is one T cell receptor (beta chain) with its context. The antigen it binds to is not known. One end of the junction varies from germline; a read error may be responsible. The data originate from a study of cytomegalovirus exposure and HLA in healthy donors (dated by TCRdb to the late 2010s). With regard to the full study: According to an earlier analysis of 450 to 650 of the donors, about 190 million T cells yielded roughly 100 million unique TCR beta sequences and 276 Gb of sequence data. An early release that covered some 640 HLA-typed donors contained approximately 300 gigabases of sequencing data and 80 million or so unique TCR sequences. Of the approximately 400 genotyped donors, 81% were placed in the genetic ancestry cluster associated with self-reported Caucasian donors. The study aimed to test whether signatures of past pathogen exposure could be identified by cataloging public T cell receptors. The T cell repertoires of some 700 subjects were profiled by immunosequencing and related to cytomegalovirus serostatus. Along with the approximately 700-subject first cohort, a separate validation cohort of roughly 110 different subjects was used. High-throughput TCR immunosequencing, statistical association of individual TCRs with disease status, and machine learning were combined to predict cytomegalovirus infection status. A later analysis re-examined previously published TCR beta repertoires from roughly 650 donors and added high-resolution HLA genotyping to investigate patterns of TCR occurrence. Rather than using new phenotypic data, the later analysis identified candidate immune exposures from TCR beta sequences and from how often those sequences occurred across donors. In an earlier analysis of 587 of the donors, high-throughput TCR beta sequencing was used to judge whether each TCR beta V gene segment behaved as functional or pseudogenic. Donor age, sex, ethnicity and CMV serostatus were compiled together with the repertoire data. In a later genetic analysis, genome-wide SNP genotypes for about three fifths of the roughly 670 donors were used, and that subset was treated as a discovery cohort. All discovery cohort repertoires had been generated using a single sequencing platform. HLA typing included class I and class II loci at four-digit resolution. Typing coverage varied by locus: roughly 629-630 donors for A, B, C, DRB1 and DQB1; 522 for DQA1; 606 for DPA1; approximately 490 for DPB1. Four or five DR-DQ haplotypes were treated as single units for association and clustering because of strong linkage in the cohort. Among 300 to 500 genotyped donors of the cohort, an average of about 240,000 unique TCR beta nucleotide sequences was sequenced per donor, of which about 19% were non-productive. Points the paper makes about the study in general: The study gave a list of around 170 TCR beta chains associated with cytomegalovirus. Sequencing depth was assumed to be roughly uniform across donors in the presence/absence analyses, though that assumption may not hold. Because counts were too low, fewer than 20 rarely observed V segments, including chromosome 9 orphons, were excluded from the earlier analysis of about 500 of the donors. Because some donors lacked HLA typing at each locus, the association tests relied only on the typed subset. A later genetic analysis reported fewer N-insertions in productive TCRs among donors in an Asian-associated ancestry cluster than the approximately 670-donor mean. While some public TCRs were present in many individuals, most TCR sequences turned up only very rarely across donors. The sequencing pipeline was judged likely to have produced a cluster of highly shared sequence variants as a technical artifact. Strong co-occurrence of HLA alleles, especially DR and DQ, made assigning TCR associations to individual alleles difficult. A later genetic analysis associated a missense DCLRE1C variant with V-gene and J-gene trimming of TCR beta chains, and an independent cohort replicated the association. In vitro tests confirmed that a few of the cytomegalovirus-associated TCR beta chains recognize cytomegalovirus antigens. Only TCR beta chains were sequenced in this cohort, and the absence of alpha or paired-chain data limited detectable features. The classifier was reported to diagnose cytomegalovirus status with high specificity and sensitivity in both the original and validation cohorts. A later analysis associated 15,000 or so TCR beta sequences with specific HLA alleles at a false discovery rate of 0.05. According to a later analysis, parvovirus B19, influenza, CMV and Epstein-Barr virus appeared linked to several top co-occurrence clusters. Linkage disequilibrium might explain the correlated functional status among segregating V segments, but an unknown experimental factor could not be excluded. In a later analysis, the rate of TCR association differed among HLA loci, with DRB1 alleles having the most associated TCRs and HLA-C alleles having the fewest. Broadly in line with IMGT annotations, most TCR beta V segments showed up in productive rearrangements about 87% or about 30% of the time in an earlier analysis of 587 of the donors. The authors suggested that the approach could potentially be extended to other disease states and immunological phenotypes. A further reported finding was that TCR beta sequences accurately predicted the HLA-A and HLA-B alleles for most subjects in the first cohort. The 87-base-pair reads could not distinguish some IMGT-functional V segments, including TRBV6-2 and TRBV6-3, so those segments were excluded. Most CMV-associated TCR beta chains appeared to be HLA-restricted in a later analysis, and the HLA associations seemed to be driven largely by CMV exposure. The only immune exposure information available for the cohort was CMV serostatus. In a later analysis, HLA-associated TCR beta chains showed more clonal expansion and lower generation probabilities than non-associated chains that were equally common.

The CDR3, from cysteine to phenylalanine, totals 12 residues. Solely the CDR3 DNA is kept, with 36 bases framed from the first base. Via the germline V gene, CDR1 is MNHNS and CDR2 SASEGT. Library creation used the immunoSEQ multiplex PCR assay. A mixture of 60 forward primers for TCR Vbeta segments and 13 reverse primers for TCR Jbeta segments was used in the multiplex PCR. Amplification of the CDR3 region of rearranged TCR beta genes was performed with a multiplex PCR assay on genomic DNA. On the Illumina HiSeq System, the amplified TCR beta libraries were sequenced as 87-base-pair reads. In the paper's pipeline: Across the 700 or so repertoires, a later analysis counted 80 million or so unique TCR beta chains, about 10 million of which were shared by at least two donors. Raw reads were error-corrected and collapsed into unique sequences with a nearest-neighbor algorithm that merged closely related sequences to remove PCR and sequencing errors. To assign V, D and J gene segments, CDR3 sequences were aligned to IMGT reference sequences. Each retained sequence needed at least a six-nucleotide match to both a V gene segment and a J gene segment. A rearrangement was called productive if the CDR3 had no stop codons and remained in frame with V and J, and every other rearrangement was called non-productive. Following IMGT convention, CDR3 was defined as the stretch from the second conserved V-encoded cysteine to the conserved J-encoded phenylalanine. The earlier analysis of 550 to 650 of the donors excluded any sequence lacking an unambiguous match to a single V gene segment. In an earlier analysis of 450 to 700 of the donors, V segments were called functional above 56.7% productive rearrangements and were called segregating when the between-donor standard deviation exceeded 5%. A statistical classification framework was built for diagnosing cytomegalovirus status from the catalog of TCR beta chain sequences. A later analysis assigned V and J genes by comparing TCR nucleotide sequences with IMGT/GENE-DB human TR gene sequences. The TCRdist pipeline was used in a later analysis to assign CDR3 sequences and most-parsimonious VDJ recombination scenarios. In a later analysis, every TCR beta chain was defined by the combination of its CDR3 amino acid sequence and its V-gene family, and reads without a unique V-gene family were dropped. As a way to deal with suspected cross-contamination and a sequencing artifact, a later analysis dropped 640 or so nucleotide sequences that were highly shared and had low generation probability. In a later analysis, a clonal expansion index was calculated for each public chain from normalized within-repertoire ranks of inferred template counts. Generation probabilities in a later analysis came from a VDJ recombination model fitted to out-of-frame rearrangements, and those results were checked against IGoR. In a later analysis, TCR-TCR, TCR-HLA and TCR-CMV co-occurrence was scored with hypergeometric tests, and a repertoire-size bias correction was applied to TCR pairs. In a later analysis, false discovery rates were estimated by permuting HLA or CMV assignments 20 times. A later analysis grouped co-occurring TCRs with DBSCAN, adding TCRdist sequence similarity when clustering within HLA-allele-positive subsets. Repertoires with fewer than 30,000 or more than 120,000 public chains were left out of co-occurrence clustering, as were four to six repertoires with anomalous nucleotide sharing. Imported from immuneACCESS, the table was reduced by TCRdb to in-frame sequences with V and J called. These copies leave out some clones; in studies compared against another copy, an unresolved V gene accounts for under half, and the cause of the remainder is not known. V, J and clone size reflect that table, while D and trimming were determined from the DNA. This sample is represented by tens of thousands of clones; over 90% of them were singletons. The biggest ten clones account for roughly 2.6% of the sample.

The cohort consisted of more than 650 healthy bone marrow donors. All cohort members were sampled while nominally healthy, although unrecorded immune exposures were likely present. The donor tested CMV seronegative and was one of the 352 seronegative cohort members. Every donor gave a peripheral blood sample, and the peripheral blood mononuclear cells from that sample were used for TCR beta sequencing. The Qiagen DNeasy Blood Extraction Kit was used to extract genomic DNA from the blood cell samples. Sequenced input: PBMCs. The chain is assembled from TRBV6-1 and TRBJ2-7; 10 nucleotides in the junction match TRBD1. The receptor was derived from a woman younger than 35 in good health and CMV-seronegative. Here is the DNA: TGTGCCAGCAGACAGAACCCGGGACAGGGGAGCTTC. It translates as CASRQNPGQGSF.